The 25 T cell receptor beta chains in this list originate from one sample, sequenced in a study of blood T cells in healthy people across ages. Alongside a J-beta primer mix, a sample-barcoded 5' primer served in a second PCR lasting 7 to 11 cycles. TCRdb re-derived calls from the 5' RACE reads in MiXCR, one entry per CDR3 protein. The sample carries some 560,000 distinct CDR3 sequences, 25% to 35% recorded once. This same sample was also taken into another study, of T cells of mothers and their children.

Sequenced input: blood. These receptors all stem from a boy under 10 years old in good health.

The chain is built from TRBV12-3 or TRBV12-4 and TRBJ2-2; D gene unclear. The CDR3 extends over 14 amino acids. Trimming stripped 6 bases from V and 5 bases from J, with 13 bases between. The CDR3 DNA is TGTGCCAGCAGCCCATTGCGCTCGACCGGGGAGCTGTTTTTT. Residues: CASSPLRSTGELFF.

The chain couples TRBV7-2 to TRBJ2-7, with 7 bases lining up with TRBD1. V shed 5 bases and J 2 bases; nucleotides not matched to a gene: 12. The CDR3 length is 16 residues. The germline V gene has CDR1 SGHTA and CDR2 FQGNSA. CDR3 residues: CASSPSGTALTYEQYF. The DNA of the CDR3 is TGTGCCAGCAGCCCTTCGGGGACAGCCCTTACCTACGAGCAGTACTTC.

In this sample, this clonotype turned up a few times. The V gene is TRBV7-2, the J gene TRBJ2-1; unclear D gene. The DNA end is more similar to TRBJ2-7, so the J call may be wrong. Germline CDR1 is SGHTA and CDR2 is FQGNSA. The CDR3 runs 15 residues. CDR3 amino acids: CASSLAGAGAYEQYF. The CDR3 nucleotides are TGTGCCAGCAGCTTAGCGGGCGCTGGGGCCTACGAGCAGTACTTC.

Of note for this clonotype: A read error may account for a junction end that differs from germline. The gene calls are TRBV4-3 and TRBJ1-3; no definite D call. This CDR3 is 14 amino acids long. The germline CDR1 and CDR2 sequences are LGHNA and YSLEER. CDR3 in amino acids: CASSQDSPGNTIYF. The CDR3 DNA sequence: TGCGCCAGCAGTCAAGATTCCCCAGGAAACACCATATATTTT.

Of note for this clonotype: It is likely a read error: a sequence one base away is far more abundant. The chain employs TRBV27 and TRBJ2-5; D gene ambiguous. Germline V gene lookup returns CDR1 MNHEY and CDR2 SMNVEV (reference sequence). The CDR3 has 11 residues. The CDR3 coding sequence is TGTGCCAGCAGTTTACTAGAGGCCCAGTACTTC. This codes for CASSLLEAQYF.

This chain connects TRBV7-2 to TRBJ2-3, with D possibly TRBD2 on 6 matching bases. CDR1 is SGHTA, CDR2 FQGNSA, per germline. V was shortened by 8 bases and J by 2 bases, with 14 bases between the two germline ends. The CDR3 length is 14 residues. The CDR3 region is CASSRTDYTDTQYF. The CDR3 nucleotides are TGTGCCAGCTCCCGGACGGACTACACAGATACGCAGTATTTT.

The V gene is TRBV29-1, the J gene TRBJ1-2; TRBD1 agrees at 11 bases. The CDR3 has 11 amino acids. Germline V gene sequence: CDR1 SQVTM, CDR2 ANQGSEA. The V and J ends lost 4 bases and 11 bases, in that order; junction bases with no gene match: 3. The CDR3 spells CSVGTGGSYTF. CDR3 sequence (DNA): TGCAGCGTTGGGACAGGGGGCTCATACACCTTC.

This clonotype was seen at least ten times. V gene TRBV5-1 combines with J gene TRBJ2-2; D not resolved. V dropped 2 bases and J dropped 4 bases, with 6 bases sitting between them. CDR1 is SGHRS, CDR2 YFSETQ, per germline. The CDR3 is 13 residues long. CDR3 DNA: TGCGCCAGCAGCTTAAGTGGCACCGGGGAGCTGTTTTTT. This gives the protein CASSLSGTGELFF.

A few counts support this clonotype. The chain carries TRBV20-1 and TRBJ2-7, with D perhaps being TRBD1 or TRBD2 (5 bases each). TRBJ2-5 explains the end of the DNA better; the J call may be wrong. The CDR3 is made up of 15 amino acids. The germline V gene has CDR1 DFQATT and CDR2 SNEGSKA (reference sequence). CDR3 sequence: CSARRGEGTAETQYF. CDR3 in DNA: TGCAGTGCTAGAAGGGGCGAGGGTACTGCGGAGACCCAGTACTTC.

This clonotype was observed a few times. One end of the junction does not line up with germline, which may come from a read error. The chain is built from TRBV5-1 and TRBJ2-5, with D possibly matching TRBD1 (6 bases). This CDR3 has 13 residues. Germline CDR1 SGHRS, CDR2 YFSETQ. For the CDR3, the DNA is TGCGCCAGCAGCCCACAGGGTAGACATCCCCCGTTCTTC. Amino acids: CASSPQGRHPPFF.

This clonotype has just a few counts. The rearrangement links TRBV20-1 to TRBJ2-1; possible D gene TRBD2, 6 bases. Germline-derived CDR1 and CDR2 are DFQATT and SNEGSKA (reference sequence). The length of the CDR3 is 16 residues. V lost 1 base and J 0 bases, leaving 13 bases between the germline ends. As DNA, the CDR3 is TGCAGTGCTAGAGCCCCGCGGGGCGCCTCCTACAATGAGCAGTTCTTC. Its protein product is CSARAPRGASYNEQFF.

The chain employs TRBV4-3 and TRBJ2-5; D remains ambiguous. The J call may be in error: the DNA end matches TRBJ2-7 better. The V gene's germline CDR1 is LGHNA and CDR2 YSLEER. The CDR3 spans 15 residues. The CDR3 sequence is CASSQGAQAHYEQYF. The CDR3 DNA follows: TGCGCCAGCAGCCAAGGCGCCCAAGCCCACTACGAGCAGTACTTC.

This clonotype came up a few times. This chain connects TRBV9 to TRBJ2-5; 8 nucleotides line up with TRBD2. The CDR3 loop spans 15 amino acids. Germline-derived CDR1 and CDR2 are SGDLS and YYNGEE. Trimming took 4 bases from V and 5 from J; bases not matched to a gene: 10. The CDR3 region has the DNA TGTGCCAGCAGCAGCGGGACTAGGGAAAGCGAGACCCAGTACTTC. This translates into CASSSGTRESETQYF. The variable domain in full, completed from reference TRBV9 and TRBJ2-5, reads DSGVTQTPKHLITATGQRVTLRCSPRSGDLSVYWYQQSLDQGLQFLIQYYNGEERAKGNILERFSAQQFPDLHSELNLSSLELGDSALYFCASSSGTRESETQYFGPGTRLLVL.

This clonotype was seen a handful of times. The genes are TRBV6-5 and TRBJ2-3; D might be TRBD2 (6 bases). The germline gives CDR1 MNHEY, CDR2 SVGAGI. This CDR3 has 15 amino acids. Trimming left V 4 bases short and J 6 bases short, with 17 bases between. Here the CDR3 DNA reads TGTGCCAGCAGTTTGGGACTTTCGATGGCGGATACGCAGTATTTT. Translating gives CASSLGLSMADTQYF.

The chain links TRBV20-1 to TRBJ2-2; D is perhaps TRBD1 or TRBD2 (5 bases each). This CDR3 spans 16 amino acids. V was trimmed by 1 base and J by 0 bases, leaving 12 bases between them. The germline V gene encodes CDR1 DFQATT and CDR2 SNEGSKA (reference sequence). The chain's CDR3 is CSARAGSGSNTGELFF. The CDR3 DNA follows: TGCAGTGCTAGAGCAGGGAGCGGTTCGAACACCGGGGAGCTGTTTTTT.

The chain employs TRBV7-9 and TRBJ2-7; TRBD2 aligns across 10 bases. Germline-derived CDR1 and CDR2 are SEHNR and FQNEAQ (reference sequence). The junction had 17 bases not matched to a gene; V was cut back by 5 bases and J by 7 bases. The length of the CDR3 is 17 residues. The CDR3 DNA sequence: TGTGCCAGCAGCACGCTGAGTAGCGGGGGGCCACCTAATGAGCAGTACTTC. Its translation: CASSTLSSGGPPNEQYF.

This clonotype was observed many times. The chain joins TRBV29-1 to TRBJ2-3; D is possibly TRBD2 (7 bases). The CDR3 is 14 residues long. The germline V and J ends were trimmed by 3 bases and 5 bases, with 15 bases remaining between them. Germline V gives CDR1 SQVTM, CDR2 ANQGSEA. In DNA form, the CDR3 reads TGCAGCGTTGAGATAGGGGGGGGGAGAGATACGCAGTATTTT. Translated, it gives CSVEIGGGRDTQYF.

The chain carries TRBV5-4 and TRBJ1-2, with 10 bases identical to TRBD1. The germline gives CDR1 SGHNT, CDR2 YYREEE (reference sequence). Germline trimming cut 3 bases from V and 8 bases from J; bases unmatched to any gene: 10. The length of the CDR3 is 15 residues. CDR3 sequence reads: CASSSSGTGVPGYTF. DNA of the CDR3: TGTGCCAGCAGCTCCTCCGGGACAGGGGTACCCGGCTACACCTTC.

The chain couples TRBV6-5 to TRBJ2-3, with TRBD2 matching over 8 bases. This CDR3 is 13 amino acids long. The V gene's germline CDR1 is MNHEY and CDR2 SVGAGI. Trimming took 8 bases from V and 6 from J; bases not matched to a gene: 7. DNA of the CDR3: TGTGCCAGCTTGAGCGGGAGTAGTGATACGCAGTATTTT. Its translation is CASLSGSSDTQYF.

Turning to this clonotype: Since a much larger clone is just one base distant, this may be a read error. The V gene is TRBV13, the J gene TRBJ2-5; D possibly corresponds to TRBD1 (5 bases). The assigned J gene may be wrong: the sequence end matches TRBJ2-1 better. CDR3 size: 16 residues. Germline V gives CDR1 PRHDT, CDR2 FYEKMQ (reference sequence). The CDR3 DNA is TGTGCCAGCAGCTTAGCGGGCGTGGGGCAAAACAATGAGCAGTTCTTC. Amino acids: CASSLAGVGQNNEQFF.

The sample holds a few counts of this clonotype. J is TRBJ2-3 and V is TRBV5-1, with 9 bases fitting TRBD1. The CDR3 is 15 amino acids. The junction had 9 bases not matched to a gene; V was cut back by 4 bases and J by 6 bases. The germline CDR1 and CDR2 sequences are SGHRS and YFSETQ. CDR3 coding DNA: TGCGCCAGCAGCCATCCGGGACAGGGACCCGATACGCAGTATTTT. Its protein product is CASSHPGQGPDTQYF. Variable domain in full (rest from reference TRBV5-1 and TRBJ2-3): KAGVTQTPRYLIKTRGQQVTLSCSPISGHRSVSWYQQTPGQGLQFLFEYFSETQRNKGNFPGRFSGRQFSNSRSEMNVSTLELGDSALYLCASSHPGQGPDTQYFGPGTRLTVL.

This clonotype was counted a few times. This rearrangement joins TRBV5-1 to TRBJ2-7, with TRBD1 matching over 7 bases. V lost 5 bases, J lost 0 bases, and 5 bases stayed unmatched. Germline V gene sequence: CDR1 SGHRS, CDR2 YFSETQ. The CDR3 loop spans 14 amino acids. The chain's CDR3 is CASRPGQPSYEQYF. The CDR3 nucleotides are TGCGCCAGCAGACCGGGACAGCCCTCCTACGAGCAGTACTTC.

This sequence joins TRBV25-1 and TRBJ2-5; D uncertain. The DNA end is more similar to TRBJ2-7, so the J call may be wrong. Per germline, CDR1 MGHDK and CDR2 SYGVNS. This CDR3 contains 14 residues. Here the CDR3 reads CASTPFDGTYEQYF. For the CDR3, the DNA is TGTGCCAGCACCCCCTTTGATGGGACCTACGAGCAGTACTTC.

This clonotype was observed a handful of times. The chain's CDR3 is CASSQDGEDRVHYEQYF. The CDR3 DNA sequence: TGCGCCAGCAGCCAAGATGGGGAAGACAGGGTGCACTACGAGCAGTACTTC. V usage is TRBV4-3 and J usage is TRBJ2-1; 7 bases are shared with TRBD1. The DNA end favors TRBJ2-7, so the J call may be wrong. Per the germline V gene, CDR1 is LGHNA and CDR2 is YSLEER. The CDR3 length is 17 residues.

This clonotype was picked up a small number of times. V usage is TRBV16 and J usage is TRBJ1-5; D gene uncertain. Trimming removed 4 bases at V and 4 bases at J, with 11 bases between. CDR3 size: 14 residues. Germline V gene lookup returns CDR1 KGHSY and CDR2 FQNENV. CDR3 sequence: CASSLSSGNQPQHF. CDR3 in DNA: TGTGCCAGCAGCCTAAGCTCGGGGAATCAGCCCCAGCATTTT. Filled out from reference TRBV16 and TRBJ1-5, the complete variable domain reads GEEVAQTPKHLVRGEGQKAKLYCAPIKGHSYVFWYQQVLKNEFKFLISFQNENVFDETGMPKERFSAKCLPNSPCSLEIQATKLEDSAVYFCASSLSSGNQPQHFGDGTRLSIL.